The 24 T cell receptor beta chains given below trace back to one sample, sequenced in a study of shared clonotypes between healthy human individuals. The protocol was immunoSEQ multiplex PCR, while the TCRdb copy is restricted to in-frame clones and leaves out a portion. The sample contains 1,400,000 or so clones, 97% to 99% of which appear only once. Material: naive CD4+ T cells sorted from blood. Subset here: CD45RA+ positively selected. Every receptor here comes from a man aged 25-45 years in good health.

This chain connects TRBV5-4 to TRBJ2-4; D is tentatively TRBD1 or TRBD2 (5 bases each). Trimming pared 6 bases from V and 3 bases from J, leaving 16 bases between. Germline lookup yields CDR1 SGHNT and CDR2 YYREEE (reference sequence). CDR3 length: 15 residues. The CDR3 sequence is CASTVLGEHKNIQYF. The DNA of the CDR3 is TGTGCCAGCACCGTCCTGGGGGAGCACAAAAACATTCAGTACTTC.

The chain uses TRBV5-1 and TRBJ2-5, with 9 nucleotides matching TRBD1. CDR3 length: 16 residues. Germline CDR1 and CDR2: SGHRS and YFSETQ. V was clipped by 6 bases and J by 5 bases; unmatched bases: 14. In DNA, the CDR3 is TGCGCCAGCACCCTCGGTGGGGACAGGGCCAGCGAGACCCAGTACTTC. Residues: CASTLGGDRASETQYF.

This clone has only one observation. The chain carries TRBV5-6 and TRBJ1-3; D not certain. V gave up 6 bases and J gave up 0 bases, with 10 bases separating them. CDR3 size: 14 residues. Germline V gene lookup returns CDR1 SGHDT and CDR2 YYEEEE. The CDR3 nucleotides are TGTGCCAGCACCCCCGGGAGCTCTGGAAACACCATATATTTT. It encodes CASTPGSSGNTIYF.

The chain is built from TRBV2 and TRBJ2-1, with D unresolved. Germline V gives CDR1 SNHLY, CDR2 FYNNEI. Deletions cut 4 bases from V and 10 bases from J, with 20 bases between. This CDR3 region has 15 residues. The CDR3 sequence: CASSGSFSIIWEQFF. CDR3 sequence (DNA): TGTGCCAGCAGTGGAAGCTTCTCGATAATATGGGAGCAGTTCTTC. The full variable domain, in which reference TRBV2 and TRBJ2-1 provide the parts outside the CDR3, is EPEVTQTPSHQVTQMGQEVILRCVPISNHLYFYWYRQILGQKVEFLVSFYNNEISEKSEIFDDQFSVERPDGSNFTLKIRSTKLEDSAMYFCASSGSFSIIWEQFFGPGTRLTVL.

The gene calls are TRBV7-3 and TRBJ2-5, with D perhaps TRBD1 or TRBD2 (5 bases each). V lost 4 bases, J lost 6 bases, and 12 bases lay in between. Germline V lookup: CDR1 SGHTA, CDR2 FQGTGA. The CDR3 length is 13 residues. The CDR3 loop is CASSYARGQTQYF. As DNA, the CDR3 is TGTGCCAGCAGCTATGCCCGGGGACAGACCCAGTACTTC.

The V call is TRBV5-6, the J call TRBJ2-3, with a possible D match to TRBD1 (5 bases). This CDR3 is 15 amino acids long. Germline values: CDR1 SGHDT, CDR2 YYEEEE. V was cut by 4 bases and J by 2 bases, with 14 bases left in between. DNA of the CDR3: TGTGCCAGCAGCCTGGGGCGGAGTTTCACAGATACGCAGTATTTT. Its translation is CASSLGRSFTDTQYF.

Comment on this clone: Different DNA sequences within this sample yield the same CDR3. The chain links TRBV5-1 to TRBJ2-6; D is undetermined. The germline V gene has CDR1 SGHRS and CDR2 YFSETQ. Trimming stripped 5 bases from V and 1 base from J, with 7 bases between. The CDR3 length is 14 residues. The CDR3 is CASRVGSGANVLTF. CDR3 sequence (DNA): TGCGCCAGCAGGGTGGGGTCTGGGGCCAACGTCCTGACTTTC.

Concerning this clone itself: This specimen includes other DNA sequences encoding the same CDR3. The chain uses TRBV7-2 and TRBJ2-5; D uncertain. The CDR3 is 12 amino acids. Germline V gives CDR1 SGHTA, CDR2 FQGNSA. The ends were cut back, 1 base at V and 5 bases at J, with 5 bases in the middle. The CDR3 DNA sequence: TGTGCCAGCAGCTTAGTTGGGGAGACCCAGTACTTC. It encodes CASSLVGETQYF.

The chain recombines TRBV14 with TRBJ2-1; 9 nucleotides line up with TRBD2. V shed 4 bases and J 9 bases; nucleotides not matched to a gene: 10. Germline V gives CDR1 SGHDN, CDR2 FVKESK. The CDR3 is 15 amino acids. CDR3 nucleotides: TGTGCCAGCAGCCGCGAGACCAGGACTAGCGTTGAGCAGTTCTTC. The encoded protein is CASSRETRTSVEQFF. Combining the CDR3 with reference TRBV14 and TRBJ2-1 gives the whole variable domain EAGVTQFPSHSVIEKGQTVTLRCDPISGHDNLYWYRRVMGKEIKFLLHFVKESKQDESGMPNNRFLAERTGGTYSTLKVQPAELEDSGVYFCASSRETRTSVEQFFGPGTRLTVL.

The CDR3 sequence is CASSQGDRSNTEAFF. The CDR3 region has the DNA TGTGCCAGCAGCCAAGGGGACAGGAGTAACACTGAAGCTTTCTTT. The rearrangement joins TRBV11-3 to TRBJ1-1, with 8 bases that match TRBD1. V lost 5 bases and J lost 2; bases outside the gene matches: 7. There are 15 residues in the CDR3. The germline CDR1 and CDR2 sequences are SGHNT and YENEEA.

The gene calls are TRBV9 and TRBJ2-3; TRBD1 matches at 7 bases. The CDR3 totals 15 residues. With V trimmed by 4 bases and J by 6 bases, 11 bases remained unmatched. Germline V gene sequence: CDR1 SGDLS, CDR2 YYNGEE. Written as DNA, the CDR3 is TGTGCCAGCAGCAGGACAGGAGCCAACAGCGATACGCAGTATTTT. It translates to CASSRTGANSDTQYF. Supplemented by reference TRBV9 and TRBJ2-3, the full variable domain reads DSGVTQTPKHLITATGQRVTLRCSPRSGDLSVYWYQQSLDQGLQFLIQYYNGEERAKGNILERFSAQQFPDLHSELNLSSLELGDSALYFCASSRTGANSDTQYFGPGTRLTVL.

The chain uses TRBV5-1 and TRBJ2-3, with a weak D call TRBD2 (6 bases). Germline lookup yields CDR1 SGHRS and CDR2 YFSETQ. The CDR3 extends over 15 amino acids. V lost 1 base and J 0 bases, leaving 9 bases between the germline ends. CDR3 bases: TGCGCCAGCAGCTTGTCTACTAGCAGCACAGATACGCAGTATTTT. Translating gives CASSLSTSSTDTQYF.

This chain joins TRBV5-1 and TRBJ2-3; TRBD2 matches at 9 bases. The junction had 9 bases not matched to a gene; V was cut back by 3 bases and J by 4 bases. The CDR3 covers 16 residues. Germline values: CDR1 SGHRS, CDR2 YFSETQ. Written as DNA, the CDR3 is TGCGCCAGCAGCTCCGGGACTAGCTCCGAGGCAGATACGCAGTATTTT. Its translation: CASSSGTSSEADTQYF.

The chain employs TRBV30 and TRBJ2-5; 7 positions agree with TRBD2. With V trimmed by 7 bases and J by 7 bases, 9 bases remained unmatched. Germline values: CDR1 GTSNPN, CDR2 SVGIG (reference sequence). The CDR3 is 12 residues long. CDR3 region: CAYERDYGTQYF. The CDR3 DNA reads TGTGCCTACGAGCGGGATTATGGGACCCAGTACTTC.

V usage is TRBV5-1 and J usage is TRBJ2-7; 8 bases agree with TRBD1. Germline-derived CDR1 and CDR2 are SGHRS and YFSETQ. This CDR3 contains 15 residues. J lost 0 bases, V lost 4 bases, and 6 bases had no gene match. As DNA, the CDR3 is TGCGCCAGCAGCCCTACAGGGGGGATCTCCTACGAGCAGTACTTC. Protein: CASSPTGGISYEQYF.

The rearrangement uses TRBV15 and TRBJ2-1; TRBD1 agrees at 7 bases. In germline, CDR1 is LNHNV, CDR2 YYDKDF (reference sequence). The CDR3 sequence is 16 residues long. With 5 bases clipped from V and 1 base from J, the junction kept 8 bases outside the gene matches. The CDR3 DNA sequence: TGTGCCACCAGCTTTACTTACAGGGGATCCTACAATGAGCAGTTCTTC. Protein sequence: CATSFTYRGSYNEQFF.

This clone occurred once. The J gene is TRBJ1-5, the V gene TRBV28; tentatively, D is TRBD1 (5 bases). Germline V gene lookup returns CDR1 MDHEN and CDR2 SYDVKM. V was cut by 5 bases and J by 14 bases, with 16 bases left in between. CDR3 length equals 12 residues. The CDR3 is CASSATGTSEHF. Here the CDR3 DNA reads TGTGCCAGCAGTGCGACCGGGACGTCAGAGCATTTT.

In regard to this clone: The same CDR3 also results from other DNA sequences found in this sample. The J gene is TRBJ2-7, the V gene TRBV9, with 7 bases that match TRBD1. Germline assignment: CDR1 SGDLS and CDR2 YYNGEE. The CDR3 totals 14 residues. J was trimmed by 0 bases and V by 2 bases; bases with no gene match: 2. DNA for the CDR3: TGTGCCAGCAGCGTGGGGACAGCCTCCTACGAGCAGTACTTC. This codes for CASSVGTASYEQYF. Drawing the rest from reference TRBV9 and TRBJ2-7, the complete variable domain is DSGVTQTPKHLITATGQRVTLRCSPRSGDLSVYWYQQSLDQGLQFLIQYYNGEERAKGNILERFSAQQFPDLHSELNLSSLELGDSALYFCASSVGTASYEQYFGPGTRLTVT.

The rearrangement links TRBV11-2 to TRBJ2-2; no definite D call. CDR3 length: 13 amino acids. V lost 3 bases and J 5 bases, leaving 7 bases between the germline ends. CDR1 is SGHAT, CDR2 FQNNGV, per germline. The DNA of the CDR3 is TGTGCCAGCAGCTTTACAAGAACCGGGGAGCTGTTTTTT. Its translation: CASSFTRTGELFF.

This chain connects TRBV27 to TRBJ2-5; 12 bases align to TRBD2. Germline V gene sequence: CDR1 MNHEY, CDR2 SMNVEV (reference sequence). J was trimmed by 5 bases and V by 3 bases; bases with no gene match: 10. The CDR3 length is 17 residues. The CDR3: CASSLRPTSGSGETQYF. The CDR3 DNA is TGTGCCAGCAGTTTGCGCCCGACTAGCGGGAGCGGTGAGACCCAGTACTTC.

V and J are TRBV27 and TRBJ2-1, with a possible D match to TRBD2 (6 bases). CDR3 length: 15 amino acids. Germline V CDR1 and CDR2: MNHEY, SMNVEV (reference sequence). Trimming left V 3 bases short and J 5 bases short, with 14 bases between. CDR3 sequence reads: CASSFGGRWNNEQFF. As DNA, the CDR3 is TGTGCCAGCAGTTTTGGAGGGAGATGGAACAATGAGCAGTTCTTC.

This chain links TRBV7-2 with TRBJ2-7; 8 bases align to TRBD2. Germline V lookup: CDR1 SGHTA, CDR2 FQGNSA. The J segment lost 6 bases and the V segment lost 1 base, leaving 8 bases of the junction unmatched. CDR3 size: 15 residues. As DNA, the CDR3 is TGTGCCAGCAGCTTAGATCGCGGGGGGTGGAGCGAGCAGTACTTC. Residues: CASSLDRGGWSEQYF.

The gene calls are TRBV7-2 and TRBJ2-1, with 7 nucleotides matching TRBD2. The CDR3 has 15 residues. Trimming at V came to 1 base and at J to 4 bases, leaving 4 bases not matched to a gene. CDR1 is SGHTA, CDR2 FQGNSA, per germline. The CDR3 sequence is CASSLVGGLYNEQFF. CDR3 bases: TGTGCCAGCAGCTTAGTGGGGGGACTATACAATGAGCAGTTCTTC.

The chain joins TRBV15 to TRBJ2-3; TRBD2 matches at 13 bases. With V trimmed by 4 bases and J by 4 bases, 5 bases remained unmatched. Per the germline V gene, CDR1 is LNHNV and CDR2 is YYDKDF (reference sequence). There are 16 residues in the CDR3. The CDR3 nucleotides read TGTGCCACCAGCACGAGACTAGCGGGAGGATCAGATACGCAGTATTTT. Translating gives CATSTRLAGGSDTQYF.